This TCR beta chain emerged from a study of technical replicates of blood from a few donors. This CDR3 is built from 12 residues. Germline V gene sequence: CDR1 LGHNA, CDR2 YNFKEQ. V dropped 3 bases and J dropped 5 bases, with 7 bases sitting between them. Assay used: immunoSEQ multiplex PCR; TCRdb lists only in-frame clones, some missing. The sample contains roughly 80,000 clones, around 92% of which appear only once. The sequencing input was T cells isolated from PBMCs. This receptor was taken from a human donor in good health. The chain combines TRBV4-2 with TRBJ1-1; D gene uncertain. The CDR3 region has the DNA TGTGCCAGCAGCCAGGCTGGTACTGAAGCTTTCTTT. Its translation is CASSQAGTEAFF.